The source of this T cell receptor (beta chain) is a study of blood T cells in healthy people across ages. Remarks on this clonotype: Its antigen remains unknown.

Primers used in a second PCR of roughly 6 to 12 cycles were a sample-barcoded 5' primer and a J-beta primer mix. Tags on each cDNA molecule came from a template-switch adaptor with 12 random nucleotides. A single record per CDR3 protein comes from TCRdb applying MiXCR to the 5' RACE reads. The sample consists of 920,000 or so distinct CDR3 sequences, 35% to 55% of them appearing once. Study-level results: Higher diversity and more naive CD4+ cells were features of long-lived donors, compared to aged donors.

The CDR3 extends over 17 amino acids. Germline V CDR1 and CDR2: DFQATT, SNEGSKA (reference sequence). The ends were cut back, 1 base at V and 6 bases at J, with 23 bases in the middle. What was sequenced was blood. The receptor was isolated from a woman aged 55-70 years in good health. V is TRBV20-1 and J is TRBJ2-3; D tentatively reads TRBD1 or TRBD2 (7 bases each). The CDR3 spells CSARAAGQRGFSDTQYF. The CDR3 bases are TGCAGTGCTAGAGCCGCGGGACAGCGGGGATTTTCGGATACGCAGTATTTT.